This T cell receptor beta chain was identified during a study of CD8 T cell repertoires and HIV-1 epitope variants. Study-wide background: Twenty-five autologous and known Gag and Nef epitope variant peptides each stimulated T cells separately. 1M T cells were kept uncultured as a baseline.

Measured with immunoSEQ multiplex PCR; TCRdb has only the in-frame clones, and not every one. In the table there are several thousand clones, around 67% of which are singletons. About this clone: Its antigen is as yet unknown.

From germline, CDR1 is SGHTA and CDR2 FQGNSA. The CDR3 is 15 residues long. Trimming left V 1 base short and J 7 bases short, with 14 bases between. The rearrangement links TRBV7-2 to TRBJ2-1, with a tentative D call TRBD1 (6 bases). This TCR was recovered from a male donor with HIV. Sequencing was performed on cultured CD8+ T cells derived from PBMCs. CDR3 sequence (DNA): TGTGCCAGCAGCTTAGGGGCAGGGGATTGGAATGAGCAGTTCTTC. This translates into CASSLGAGDWNEQFF.